This T cell receptor (beta chain) is drawn from a study of T cells after yellow fever vaccination. Whole-study results and caveats: CD4 and CD8 compartments shared a small share of clonotypes.

TCRdb independently ran MiXCR on the 5' RACE reads; one entry per CDR3 protein. Here the sample spans 300,000 or so distinct CDR3 sequences, under 15% being singletons. CDR3 size: 16 residues. In germline, CDR1 is SEHNR, CDR2 FQNEAQ (reference sequence). Trimming removed 3 bases from V and 6 bases from J; junction bases left unmatched: 11. As concerns this clonotype: Its matching antigen is unknown.

The sequence was obtained from a man younger than 45 who received the YFV17D yellow fever vaccine. The V call is TRBV7-9, the J call TRBJ2-1; 7 nucleotides align to TRBD2. Sequencing used CD4+ T cells sorted from PBMCs, obtained 45 days after the yellow fever booster vaccination. The CDR3 DNA sequence: TGTGCCAGCAGCTTTGGAGTCCAGCGGGGTTCCAATGAGCAGTTCTTC. This sequence encodes CASSFGVQRGSNEQFF.